This T cell receptor (beta chain) was obtained from a study of blood T cell repertoires in COVID-19. Overall study: The samples span acute and convalescent COVID-19 from the United States, Italy and Spain.

Source study methods: Reference gene primer amplification gave nucleated cell count estimates. TCRdb's table, derived via immunoSEQ multiplex PCR, lists solely in-frame clones and lacks some. For V, J and clone size, that table is used; D and trimming come from the DNA. Of 150,000 to 200,000 clones in the sample, around 85% are singletons; the top ten hold more than 8%. The junction had 5 bases not matched to a gene; V was cut back by 6 bases and J by 6 bases. Per the germline V gene, CDR1 is MNHEY and CDR2 is SVGAGI. The CDR3 is made up of 14 amino acids. This clone was seen only a few times. This chain links TRBV6-5 with TRBJ1-6; 7 nucleotides match TRBD1. Sequencing used peripheral blood. This clonotype originated in a woman at least 80 years old with acute or convalescent COVID-19. CDR3 sequence: CASRLQGSNSPLHF. Written as DNA, the CDR3 is TGTGCCAGCAGATTACAGGGGTCTAATTCACCCCTCCACTTT.